This TCR beta chain comes out of a study of glioma-infiltrating T cells after dendritic cell vaccination. This sample's time point: after dendritic cell vaccination, including at tumor progression/relapse. The data were produced by immunoSEQ multiplex PCR, yet TCRdb's version contains in-frame clones alone and is incomplete. The table lists about 50,000 clones, about 89% of them singletons. The specimen comprised blood, sampled after dendritic cell vaccination. The source is a human donor with glioblastoma.

CDR3 in amino acids: CASSQVGTGTGRAFF. The CDR3 nucleotides read TGCGCCAGCAGCCAAGTTGGGACCGGGACAGGGAGGGCTTTCTTT. This chain uses TRBV4-1 with TRBJ1-1; 9 bases are shared with TRBD1. CDR3 length equals 15 residues. V dropped 1 base and J dropped 11; count of bases not matched to a gene: 11. The germline CDR1 and CDR2 sequences are MGHRA and YSYEKL.